A selection of T cell receptor beta chains follows, all from one sample in a study of cytomegalovirus exposure and HLA in healthy donors. Here immunoSEQ multiplex PCR was the method, and the copy in TCRdb shows in-frame clones only, minus some. Altogether 150,000 to 250,000 clones are present, around 83% being singletons, with the ten largest covering roughly 12%. Sequencing was carried out using PBMCs. These receptors were obtained from a woman in her 30s in good health and CMV-seropositive. Each CDR3 is given with its conserved first and last residue. The order of the fields is V gene, J gene, D gene, clone size, CDR3 protein, CDR3 DNA. A D gene is named only where the DNA matches it firmly. Expanded clones get a size class; other rows say once, few or many, or leave the size out.

V gene: TRBV30; J gene: TRBJ1-1; D gene: .; clone size: .; CDR3 protein: CAWSPTMNTEAFF; CDR3 DNA: TGTGCCTGGAGTCCGACTATGAACACTGAAGCTTTCTTT
V gene: TRBV15; J gene: TRBJ1-2; D gene: .; clone size: .; CDR3 protein: CATSSEFGGEANYGYTF; CDR3 DNA: TGTGCCACCAGCAGTGAGTTTGGAGGGGAGGCTAACTATGGCTACACCTTC
V gene: TRBV18; J gene: TRBJ2-7; D gene: .; clone size: few; CDR3 protein: CASSSVGRRVEQYF; CDR3 DNA: TGTGCCAGCTCTTCCGTCGGGAGAAGGGTCGAGCAGTACTTC
V gene: TRBV15; J gene: TRBJ2-2; D gene: TRBD1; clone size: .; CDR3 protein: CATSRRDRNTGELFF; CDR3 DNA: TGTGCCACCAGCAGACGGGACAGGAACACCGGGGAGCTGTTTTTT
V gene: TRBV11-2; J gene: TRBJ2-7; D gene: TRBD1; clone size: few; CDR3 protein: CASSLSPGTGAHEQYF; CDR3 DNA: TGTGCCAGCAGCTTATCGCCCGGGACAGGGGCCCACGAGCAGTACTTC
V gene: TRBV11-2; J gene: TRBJ2-2; D gene: TRBD1; clone size: .; CDR3 protein: CASSPRTGSTGELFF; CDR3 DNA: TGTGCCAGCAGCCCCCGGACAGGCTCCACCGGGGAGCTGTTTTTT
V gene: TRBV28; J gene: TRBJ2-2; D gene: .; clone size: .; CDR3 protein: CASSFLGELFF; CDR3 DNA: TGTGCCAGCAGTTTCCTCGGGGAGCTGTTTTTT
V gene: TRBV29-1; J gene: TRBJ2-3; D gene: TRBD1; clone size: .; CDR3 protein: CSVGATGASTDTQYF; CDR3 DNA: TGCAGCGTGGGGGCGACAGGGGCAAGCACAGATACGCAGTATTTT
V gene: TRBV6-1; J gene: TRBJ1-4; D gene: .; clone size: .; CDR3 protein: CASSDRGIGPEKLFF; CDR3 DNA: TGTGCCAGCAGTGATAGGGGGATCGGTCCGGAAAAACTGTTTTTT
V gene: TRBV18; J gene: TRBJ2-7; D gene: .; clone size: .; CDR3 protein: CASSPGVSSSYEQYF; CDR3 DNA: TGTGCCAGCTCACCCGGGGTATCCTCTTCCTACGAGCAGTACTTC
V gene: TRBV9; J gene: TRBJ1-1; D gene: TRBD1; clone size: .; CDR3 protein: CASSALTGGVTEAFF; CDR3 DNA: TGTGCCAGCAGCGCGTTGACAGGGGGCGTCACTGAAGCTTTCTTT
V gene: TRBV6-6; J gene: TRBJ1-1; D gene: .; clone size: few; CDR3 protein: CASSYPSIAFF; CDR3 DNA: TGTGCCAGCAGTTACCCAAGCATAGCTTTCTTT